Sequencing of this T cell receptor (beta chain) was carried out in a study of tumor-infiltrating lymphocytes in primary liver carcinoma. Looking at the study overall: All patients had surgically resected primary liver carcinoma. Notes on the study in general: Paired tumor-adjacent and tumor-blood samples overlapped less than tumor region pairs did.

Synthesis of TCR beta cDNA was carried out from approximately 470 ng total RNA with a constant-region primer. What produced the TCR beta libraries was three nested multiplex PCR rounds using slightly modified ARM-PCR. Primers for the first two PCR rounds were TRBV1-TRBV30 forward primers and a C-beta reverse primer (approximately 10 cycles per round). TCRdb used MiXCR to reprocess the multiplex PCR reads, holding one entry per CDR3 protein. The table records nearly 200,000 distinct CDR3 sequences, 65% of them present only once. Worth noting for this clonotype: Its target is unknown.

Alongside blood RNA obtained from unsorted whole blood, germline DNA was also extracted. This CDR3 has 17 residues. V lost 2 bases to trimming and J lost 0 bases, with 15 bases between them. CDR1 MDHEN and CDR2 SYDVKM come from the germline V gene. Material for sequencing was peripheral blood. This chain links TRBV28 with TRBJ2-3; D possibly corresponds to TRBD1 (6 bases). This clonotype was obtained from a woman aged 55-75 years with primary liver carcinoma and hepatitis B virus infection. In DNA, the CDR3 is TGTGCCAGCAGTTTACCCGGGACACAAGCAAGCACAGATACGCAGTATTTT. This encodes CASSLPGTQASTDTQYF.